The sequence of this T cell receptor (beta chain) was determined in a study of OX40 agonist ivuxolimab in advanced cancers. In germline, CDR1 is SGHDT, CDR2 YYEEEE. V was pared by 0 bases and J by 7 bases, with 11 bases between. The CDR3 runs to 13 residues. Study results and caveats: Some nonresponders also had low normalized T-cell clonal expansion.

Clones were read by immunoSEQ multiplex PCR, and TCRdb kept only the in-frame ones, dropping some. This table has just over 45,000 clones, over 90% appearing once. Turning to this clone: Antigen unknown.

This chain connects TRBV5-6 to TRBJ2-7; tentatively, D is TRBD1 or TRBD2 (5 bases each). The starting material was CD4+ or CD8+ T cells sorted from blood, obtained in a trial of the OX40 agonist ivuxolimab. The sequence came from an adult with an advanced solid tumor such as melanoma, head and neck, liver or kidney cancer. CDR3 amino acids: CASSLVSEGEQYF. Written as DNA, the CDR3 is TGTGCCAGCAGCTTGGTGTCCGAGGGGGAGCAGTACTTC.